This TCR beta chain was captured in a study of shared clonotypes between healthy human individuals. Study-wide findings and caveats: Compared with clonotypes that all four donors shared, non-shared clonotypes had lower generation probabilities.

Germline assignment: CDR1 MNHEY and CDR2 SMNVEV (reference sequence). V was cut by 5 bases and J by 5 bases, with 12 bases left in between. There are 13 residues in the CDR3. Method: immunoSEQ multiplex PCR; TCRdb's copy keeps in-frame clones and lacks some. The sample shows about 870,000 clones, 92% of them seen only once. In regard to this clone: Its target is unknown.

CD45RO-negative cells were positively selected for CCR7, leaving out terminally differentiated effector memory CD45RA+ cells. The gene calls are TRBV27 and TRBJ1-1; D uncertain. Input material: naive CD8+ T cells sorted from blood. The TCR was taken from a man aged 30 to 39 in good health. In nucleotides, the CDR3 is TGTGCCAGCAGTCACACCCGGTGGACTGAAGCTTTCTTT. Encoded protein: CASSHTRWTEAFF.